Sequencing of this TCR beta chain was carried out in a study of CD8 T cells in ankylosing spondylitis. Study results and caveats: Researchers report that disease-linked clones proved CD8+ and relatively rare in peripheral blood. Earlier studies detected some motif variants in reactive arthritis synovial fluid and blood. Characteristic of ankylosing spondylitis blood, it appeared, was a TCR beta motif comprising about eight highly homologous variants. Within matched ankylosing spondylitis synovial fluid, disease-linked clones were reportedly significantly enriched.

Quantitative 5'-RACE with molecular barcodes produced the TCR beta libraries. TCRdb ran MiXCR on the 5' RACE reads and lists one entry per CDR3 protein. Here the sample spans 800,000 to 900,000 distinct CDR3 sequences, around 11% being singletons. This clonotype was found a few times. Its antigen is undetermined. The CDR3 runs to 13 residues. Germline-derived CDR1 and CDR2 are DFQATT and SNEGSKA (reference sequence). Trimming at V came to 6 bases and at J to 6 bases, leaving 7 bases not matched to a gene. Sequenced sample: blood, either unsorted or a sorted T cell fraction (not recorded which). This receptor was taken from a male donor with ankylosing spondylitis. J is TRBJ1-2 and V is TRBV20-1; 10 bases are shared with TRBD1. CDR3 coding DNA: TGCAGTGCCCCGCCGACAGGGGGCGATGGCTACACCTTC. Encoded protein: CSAPPTGGDGYTF.